Listed here are 15 T cell receptor beta chains from one sample, sequenced in a study of cytotoxic CD8 clonotypes in ibrutinib-treated CLL. Clones were read by immunoSEQ multiplex PCR, and TCRdb kept only the in-frame ones, dropping some. This table holds some 200,000 clones, 75% to 85% found once. Sample: PBMCs, taken after 12 months of ibrutinib treatment. The receptors stem from a human donor with chronic lymphocytic leukemia.

This clone has a handful of counts. The sample contains more than one DNA sequence encoding this CDR3. V usage is TRBV5-1 and J usage is TRBJ2-2; TRBD1 is a possible D gene (6 bases). The CDR3 spans 15 residues. Trimming pared 0 bases from V and 4 bases from J, leaving 10 bases between. Per germline, CDR1 SGHRS and CDR2 YFSETQ. CDR3 sequence (DNA): TGCGCCAGCAGCTTGGCAGGGGCGGGCACCGGGGAGCTGTTTTTT. Amino acids: CASSLAGAGTGELFF.

The gene calls are TRBV5-6 and TRBJ2-7, with 8 positions matching TRBD2. Trimming removed 2 bases from V and 8 bases from J; junction bases left unmatched: 9. This CDR3 has 14 residues. Germline CDR1 is SGHDT and CDR2 is YYEEEE. The CDR3 loop is CASSLSLGGGQQYF. The CDR3 DNA follows: TGTGCCAGCAGCTTATCCCTCGGGGGGGGACAGCAGTACTTC.

The chain has TRBV10-3 and TRBJ1-1; no clear D gene. Germline lookup yields CDR1 ENHRY and CDR2 SYGVKD. The CDR3 sequence is 12 residues long. The V end lost 9 bases, the J end lost 1 base, and 9 bases lay between the germline ends. CDR3: CAITAGNTEAFF. The CDR3 nucleotides read TGTGCCATTACGGCGGGGAACACTGAAGCTTTCTTT.

The chain links TRBV5-5 to TRBJ2-7; D tentatively fits TRBD1 or TRBD2 (5 bases each). Trimming took 2 bases from V and 7 from J, leaving 16 bases between them. Germline CDR1 SGHKS, CDR2 YYEKEE (reference sequence). The CDR3 totals 14 residues. CDR3 sequence: CASSFTGTLQEQYF. The CDR3 region has the DNA TGTGCCAGCAGCTTCACGGGGACCTTGCAGGAGCAGTACTTC.

The V and J genes are TRBV6-5 and TRBJ1-5; maybe TRBD1 (5 bases). CDR3 length: 13 amino acids. The germline V gene has CDR1 MNHEY and CDR2 SVGAGI. Trimming took off 8 bases at V and 5 bases at J, with 13 bases between the two ends. CDR3: CASRRDADQPQHF. CDR3 nucleotides: TGTGCCAGCCGCCGGGACGCCGATCAGCCCCAGCATTTT.

The chain has TRBV29-1 and TRBJ1-4, with D unclear. The CDR3 runs 15 residues. Germline CDR1 reads SQVTM; CDR2 reads ANQGSEA. Trimming stripped 4 bases from V and 4 bases from J, with 16 bases between. The CDR3 DNA reads as TGCAGCGTTGCTGGGTCCGGACCGAGTAATGAAAAACTGTTTTTT. It specifies CSVAGSGPSNEKLFF.

The genes are TRBV6-5 and TRBJ2-5; TRBD1 agrees at 7 bases. The germline V gene has CDR1 MNHEY and CDR2 SVGAGI. After removal of 6 bases from V and 7 bases from J, the junction contained 2 bases not matched to a gene. The CDR3 sequence is 11 residues long. CDR3: CASSHRGTQYF. CDR3 DNA sequence: TGTGCCAGCAGCCACAGGGGGACCCAGTACTTC.

The gene calls are TRBV7-9 and TRBJ1-6; D ambiguous. Germline CDR1 SEHNR, CDR2 FQNEAQ (reference sequence). The CDR3 runs 14 residues. Trimming took off 0 bases at V and 9 bases at J, with 9 bases between the two ends. Here the CDR3 DNA reads TGTGCCAGCAGCTTAGCGCGGGGTGGTTCACCCCTCCACTTT. This sequence encodes CASSLARGGSPLHF.

This clone was picked up a small number of times. The gene calls are TRBV2 and TRBJ2-1; 8 bases align to TRBD1. Germline trimming cut 10 bases from V and 4 bases from J; bases unmatched to any gene: 9. The V gene's germline CDR1 is SNHLY and CDR2 FYNNEI. The CDR3 length is 14 residues. CDR3 bases: TGTGCCACCAAGGACAGGGAAGGGTACAATGAGCAGTTCTTC. This encodes CATKDREGYNEQFF. The variable domain in full, completed from reference TRBV2 and TRBJ2-1, reads EPEVTQTPSHQVTQMGQEVILRCVPISNHLYFYWYRQILGQKVEFLVSFYNNEISEKSEIFDDQFSVERPDGSNFTLKIRSTKLEDSAMYFCATKDREGYNEQFFGPGTRLTVL.

The rearrangement links TRBV27 to TRBJ2-1; D is uncertain. V lost 5 bases and J 0 bases, leaving 11 bases between the germline ends. Germline V gene lookup returns CDR1 MNHEY and CDR2 SMNVEV (reference sequence). The CDR3 consists of 15 residues. For the CDR3, the DNA is TGTGCCAGCAGTCCCCCCATCGGCTCCTACAATGAGCAGTTCTTC. Protein sequence: CASSPPIGSYNEQFF.

The chain is built from TRBV28 and TRBJ2-7; D not resolved. This CDR3 spans 13 amino acids. V was trimmed by 5 bases and J by 0 bases, leaving 8 bases between them. Germline V gives CDR1 MDHEN, CDR2 SYDVKM. The CDR3 sequence: CASSPDTSYEQYF. The CDR3 region has the DNA TGTGCCAGCAGTCCCGACACCTCCTACGAGCAGTACTTC. The full variable domain, its missing parts supplied by reference TRBV28 and TRBJ2-7, is DVKVTQSSRYLVKRTGEKVFLECVQDMDHENMFWYRQDPGLGLRLIYFSYDVKMKEKGDIPEGYSVSREKKERFSLILESASTNQTSMYLCASSPDTSYEQYFGPGTRLTVT.

The chain links TRBV5-6 to TRBJ2-7; D remains unclear. CDR3 size: 11 residues. Between the trimmed V and J ends, which lost 2 bases and 6 bases, there was a span of 6 bases. CDR1 SGHDT and CDR2 YYEEEE come from the germline V gene. Here the CDR3 reads CASSFSLEQYF. In nucleotides, the CDR3 is TGTGCCAGCAGCTTCTCCCTCGAGCAGTACTTC.

The chain carries TRBV9 and TRBJ1-1; D is unresolved. Germline-derived CDR1 and CDR2 are SGDLS and YYNGEE. The ends were cut back, 4 bases at V and 4 bases at J, with 11 bases in the middle. CDR3 size: 13 residues. CDR3 loop: CASSPAVGTEAFF. Here the CDR3 DNA reads TGTGCCAGCAGCCCGGCCGTGGGCACTGAAGCTTTCTTT. The variable domain in full, completed from reference TRBV9 and TRBJ1-1, reads DSGVTQTPKHLITATGQRVTLRCSPRSGDLSVYWYQQSLDQGLQFLIQYYNGEERAKGNILERFSAQQFPDLHSELNLSSLELGDSALYFCASSPAVGTEAFFGQGTRLTVV.

The chain has TRBV28 and TRBJ2-3, with 8 positions matching TRBD1. Per the germline V gene, CDR1 is MDHEN and CDR2 is SYDVKM. The V and J ends lost 10 bases and 7 bases, in that order; junction bases with no gene match: 13. The CDR3 length is 14 residues. The CDR3: CATNHRTGSHTQYF. The CDR3 DNA reads as TGTGCCACCAACCACCGGACAGGGTCGCATACGCAGTATTTT.

This chain uses TRBV7-6 with TRBJ1-2; D might be TRBD1 (5 bases). Germline V gene lookup returns CDR1 SGHVS and CDR2 FNYEAQ. CDR3 length equals 16 residues. V lost 1 base and J 8 bases, leaving 20 bases between the germline ends. CDR3 region: CASSLEAGTAGGGYTF. DNA of the CDR3: TGTGCCAGCAGCTTAGAAGCAGGGACGGCGGGTGGAGGCTACACCTTC.